The 21 T cell receptor beta chains below were found in one sample sequenced in a study of blood T cell repertoires in COVID-19. Clones were read by immunoSEQ multiplex PCR, and TCRdb kept only the in-frame ones, dropping some. The data hold under 50,000 clones, with about 76% observed a single time. Sequencing used peripheral blood. The source is a human donor with active or convalescent COVID-19. The donor label of this sample is uncertain.

This clone appeared a single time. The gene calls are TRBV4-1 and TRBJ2-7; D possibly corresponds to TRBD1 (6 bases). V lost 2 bases, J lost 0 bases, and 11 bases lay in between. Germline V gives CDR1 MGHRA, CDR2 YSYEKL. This CDR3 has 15 residues. The CDR3 DNA sequence: TGCGCCAGCAGCCAATTCACAGGGACCTCCTACGAGCAGTACTTC. Translated, it gives CASSQFTGTSYEQYF.

CDR3 amino acids: CASLSQTNSNQPQHF. Written as DNA, the CDR3 is TGTGCCAGTTTGTCCCAGACAAATAGCAATCAGCCCCAGCATTTT. The V and J genes are TRBV19 and TRBJ1-5; D not certain. V gave up 8 bases and J gave up 0 bases, with 14 bases separating them. This CDR3 contains 15 residues. The V gene's germline CDR1 is LNHDA and CDR2 SQIVND (reference sequence).

This rearrangement joins TRBV30 to TRBJ2-5, with D possibly matching TRBD1 (5 bases). V gave up 3 bases and J gave up 4 bases, with 9 bases separating them. Germline lookup yields CDR1 GTSNPN and CDR2 SVGIG (reference sequence). The CDR3 covers 12 residues. CDR3 nucleotides: TGTGCCTGGAGCCTAGACAGAGAGACCCAGTACTTC. Residues: CAWSLDRETQYF.

The CDR3: CASSQVATGPSGANVLTF. In DNA form, the CDR3 reads TGCGCCAGCAGCCAAGTCGCGACAGGGCCCTCTGGGGCCAACGTCCTGACTTTC. The rearrangement joins TRBV4-1 to TRBJ2-6, with TRBD1 matching 7 bases. The CDR3 sequence is 18 residues long. In germline, CDR1 is MGHRA, CDR2 YSYEKL. V lost 1 base and J lost 0; bases outside the gene matches: 6.

The chain is built from TRBV19 and TRBJ1-5; 9 bases agree with TRBD1. V lost 5 bases to trimming and J lost 4 bases; unmatched junction nucleotides: 6. CDR3 length: 15 amino acids. Germline V gene sequence: CDR1 LNHDA, CDR2 SQIVND (reference sequence). Here the CDR3 DNA reads TGTGCCAGTAGTCCCCGGGACAGGGAAAATCAGCCCCAGCATTTT. It encodes CASSPRDRENQPQHF.

The chain joins TRBV10-3 to TRBJ2-7; D might be TRBD2 (6 bases). Trimming left V 5 bases short and J 2 bases short, with 7 bases between. This CDR3 is 12 amino acids long. Germline V gene data show CDR1 as ENHRY and CDR2 as SYGVKD. The CDR3 here is CAISPSAYEQYF. The CDR3 DNA sequence: TGTGCCATCAGTCCTAGCGCCTACGAGCAGTACTTC.

The chain joins TRBV5-4 to TRBJ2-1, with 13 bases matching TRBD2. V dropped 4 bases and J dropped 6; count of bases not matched to a gene: 13. Per germline, CDR1 SGHNT and CDR2 YYREEE (reference sequence). The CDR3 is 18 amino acids. The CDR3 nucleotides are TGTGCCAGCAGCCAACAGGGAAGAGGACTAGCGGGAGTCAATGAGCAGTTCTTC. This codes for CASSQQGRGLAGVNEQFF.

The chain is built from TRBV5-1 and TRBJ1-5; a possible D gene is TRBD1 (6 bases). This CDR3 comprises 14 residues. CDR1 is SGHRS and CDR2 is YFSETQ in the germline V gene. V was pared by 4 bases and J by 5 bases, with 13 bases between. The CDR3 here is CASSPGTPDQPQHF. DNA of the CDR3: TGCGCCAGCAGCCCCGGGACACCTGATCAGCCCCAGCATTTT.

V gene TRBV2 combines with J gene TRBJ2-7; D unclear. Germline V gene data show CDR1 as SNHLY and CDR2 as FYNNEI. The CDR3 spans 13 residues. Trimming removed 0 bases from V and 6 bases from J, with 9 bases in between. The CDR3, as DNA: TGTGCCAGCAGTGAAGCGCGAGGTGGCGAGCAGTACTTC. Amino acids: CASSEARGGEQYF.

The chain links TRBV7-9 to TRBJ2-3, with D unclear. This CDR3 has 12 amino acids. The ends were cut back, 3 bases at V and 8 bases at J, with 9 bases in the middle. Germline V CDR1 and CDR2: SEHNR, FQNEAQ (reference sequence). In DNA form, the CDR3 reads TGTGCCAGCAGCTTTGACTCCGGTACGCAGTATTTT. This gives the protein CASSFDSGTQYF.

This clone was observed a handful of times. The chain joins TRBV5-1 to TRBJ1-4, with 7 bases fitting TRBD1. Germline trimming cut 2 bases from V and 10 bases from J; bases unmatched to any gene: 8. The CDR3 sequence is 14 residues long. The germline CDR1 and CDR2 sequences are SGHRS and YFSETQ. Written as DNA, the CDR3 is TGCGCCAGCAGCTTTCCGGGACAGCCAGGAAAACTGTTTTTT. Its translation is CASSFPGQPGKLFF.

V is TRBV2 and J is TRBJ2-1; TRBD2 matches 8 bases. This CDR3 contains 15 residues. From germline, CDR1 is SNHLY and CDR2 FYNNEI. The V segment lost 3 bases and the J segment 3 bases; nucleotides outside the gene matches: 4. DNA of the CDR3: TGTGCCAGCAGTGAGCGGGGGGTTGGCTACAATGAGCAGTTCTTC. Its protein is CASSERGVGYNEQFF.

The chain joins TRBV4-2 to TRBJ2-1; no firm D call. CDR3 length: 16 amino acids. Germline CDR1 and CDR2: LGHNA and YNFKEQ. V lost 0 bases and J 4 bases, leaving 13 bases between the germline ends. The CDR3 sequence is CASSQDVARPYNEQFF. In nucleotides, the CDR3 is TGTGCCAGCAGCCAAGATGTTGCGAGGCCTTACAATGAGCAGTTCTTC.

This chain links TRBV5-6 with TRBJ2-1; TRBD2 is a possible D gene (7 bases). The CDR3 extends over 16 amino acids. From germline, CDR1 is SGHDT and CDR2 YYEEEE. V was clipped by 4 bases and J by 4 bases, with 18 bases between them. DNA for the CDR3: TGTGCCAGCAGCCTAGTCGGGGGGCAATCGTACAATGAGCAGTTCTTC. Translating gives CASSLVGGQSYNEQFF.

The chain joins TRBV9 to TRBJ2-5; D may be TRBD2 (6 bases). CDR3 length: 14 amino acids. The germline V gene encodes CDR1 SGDLS and CDR2 YYNGEE. Trimming cost V 3 bases and J 2 bases, with 11 bases left between them. CDR3 amino acids: CASSGGTLQETQYF. CDR3 in DNA: TGTGCCAGCAGCGGCGGGACTTTACAAGAGACCCAGTACTTC. Drawing the rest from reference TRBV9 and TRBJ2-5, the complete variable domain is DSGVTQTPKHLITATGQRVTLRCSPRSGDLSVYWYQQSLDQGLQFLIQYYNGEERAKGNILERFSAQQFPDLHSELNLSSLELGDSALYFCASSGGTLQETQYFGPGTRLLVL.

The chain joins TRBV28 to TRBJ1-1; 8 nucleotides line up with TRBD1. This CDR3 contains 13 residues. The trim removed 6 bases at V and 7 bases at J, leaving 7 bases unmatched. CDR1 and CDR2 (germline): MDHEN, SYDVKM. CDR3 region: CASRTGQGGEAFF. The CDR3 nucleotides are TGTGCCAGCAGAACCGGACAGGGAGGTGAAGCTTTCTTT.

For the CDR3, the DNA is TGTGCCAGTCGTACTTCTAGCGGAGGGGAGCAGTACTTC. This gives the protein CASRTSSGGEQYF. J is TRBJ2-7 and V is TRBV11-2, with TRBD2 identical over 7 bases. This CDR3 is 13 amino acids long. V lost 9 bases, J lost 7 bases, and 12 bases stayed unmatched. Germline values: CDR1 SGHAT, CDR2 FQNNGV. Based on the CDR3 plus reference TRBV11-2 and TRBJ2-7, the full variable domain is EAGVAQSPRYKIIEKRQSVAFWCNPISGHATLYWYQQILGQGPKLLIQFQNNGVVDDSQLPKDRFSAERLKGVDSTLKIQPAKLEDSAVYLCASRTSSGGEQYFGPGTRLTVT.

This clone ranks as medium-sized (0.01 to 0.1%). The chain couples TRBV4-2 to TRBJ2-2; 7 bases line up with TRBD1. The ends lost 5 bases at V and 4 bases at J; junction bases unmatched: 10. The CDR3 totals 16 residues. Germline V lookup: CDR1 LGHNA, CDR2 YNFKEQ. The chain's CDR3 is CASSAQTGWITGELFF. The CDR3 DNA is TGTGCCAGCAGCGCCCAGACAGGGTGGATCACCGGGGAGCTGTTTTTT.

This clone appeared a few times. The J gene is TRBJ1-4, the V gene TRBV27, with TRBD1 matching 9 bases. The CDR3 has 15 residues. Losses at the gene ends were 4 bases for V and 8 bases for J; bases not matched to a gene: 8. The germline CDR1 and CDR2 sequences are MNHEY and SMNVEV (reference sequence). CDR3 in DNA: TGTGCCAGCAGTTCAGACCGGGACAGGGTGGAAAAACTGTTTTTT. The encoded protein is CASSSDRDRVEKLFF.

The chain uses TRBV5-8 and TRBJ2-3, with a possible D match to TRBD2 (7 bases). The CDR3 spans 16 residues. Looked up from germline, CDR1 is SGHTS and CDR2 is YDEGEE. The V gene lost 0 bases and the J gene lost 2 bases, with 13 bases spanning the gap. The CDR3 DNA is TGTGCCAGCAGCTTGGTTCGGGGGGCCGCCACAGATACGCAGTATTTT. Translated, it gives CASSLVRGAATDTQYF.

In this sample, this clone is large (0.1 to 1%). The chain employs TRBV6-5 and TRBJ2-7, with D possibly being TRBD1 (6 bases). CDR3 length equals 13 residues. The V and J ends lost 5 bases and 4 bases respectively, with 12 bases between them. Germline CDR1 is MNHEY and CDR2 is SVGAGI. The CDR3: CASSRDNFYEQYF. The CDR3 DNA follows: TGTGCCAGCAGTCGGGACAACTTTTACGAGCAGTACTTC.